In this sample, the clone carrying this TCR beta chain turned up a few times. The entry originates in a study of regulatory T cells in long-lasting Graves disease. This CDR3 region has 16 residues. CDR1 is SGHRS and CDR2 is YFSETQ in the germline V gene. J was trimmed by 2 bases and V by 3 bases; bases with no gene match: 8. Time point noted: newly diagnosed GD, antithyroid drugs for less than 3 months. PBMC-extracted RNA yielded the TCR library. Assembly of TCR beta libraries relied on iRepertoire HTBI primers together with Arm-PCR of CDR3 regions. One entry per CDR3 protein, called by TCRdb with MiXCR from the multiplex PCR reads. Of under 400,000 distinct CDR3 sequences in the sample, 16% were seen once. The same data also went into a second study, on T cells in Graves' hyperthyroidism and ophthalmopathy.

This clonotype originated in a man in his forties or fifties with Graves disease. This specimen consisted of peripheral blood mononuclear cells (PBMCs), obtained at new diagnosis, from a patient treated with antithyroid drugs. The chain uses TRBV5-1 and TRBJ2-7, with 10 positions matching TRBD1. DNA for the CDR3: TGCGCCAGCAGCTCCTCCCCGGACAGGGGGACCTACGAGCAGTACTTC. This codes for CASSSSPDRGTYEQYF.